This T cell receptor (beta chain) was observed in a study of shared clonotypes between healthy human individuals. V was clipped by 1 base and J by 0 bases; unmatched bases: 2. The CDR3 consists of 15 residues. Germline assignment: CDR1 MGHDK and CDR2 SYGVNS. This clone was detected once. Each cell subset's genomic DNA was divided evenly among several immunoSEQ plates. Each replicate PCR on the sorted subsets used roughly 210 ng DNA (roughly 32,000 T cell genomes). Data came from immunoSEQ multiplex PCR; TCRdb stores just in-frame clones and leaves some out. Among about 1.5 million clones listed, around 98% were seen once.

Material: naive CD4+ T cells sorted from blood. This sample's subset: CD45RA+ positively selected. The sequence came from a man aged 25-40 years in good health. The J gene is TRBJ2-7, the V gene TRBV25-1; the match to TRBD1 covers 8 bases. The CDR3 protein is CASSESGQASYEQYF. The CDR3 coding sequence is TGTGCCAGCAGTGAATCGGGACAGGCCTCCTACGAGCAGTACTTC.